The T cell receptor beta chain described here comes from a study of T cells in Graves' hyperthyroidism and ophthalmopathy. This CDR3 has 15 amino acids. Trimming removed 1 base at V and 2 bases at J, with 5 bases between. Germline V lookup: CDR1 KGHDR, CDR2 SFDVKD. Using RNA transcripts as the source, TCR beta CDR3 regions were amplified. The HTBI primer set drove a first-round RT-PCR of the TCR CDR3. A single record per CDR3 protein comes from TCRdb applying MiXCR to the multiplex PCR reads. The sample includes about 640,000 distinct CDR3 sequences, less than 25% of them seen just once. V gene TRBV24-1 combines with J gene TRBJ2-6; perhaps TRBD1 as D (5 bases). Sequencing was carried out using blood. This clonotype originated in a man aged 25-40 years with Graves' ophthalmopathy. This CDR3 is CATSDFRAGANVLTF. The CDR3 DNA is TGTGCCACCAGTGATTTCAGGGCTGGGGCCAACGTCCTGACTTTC.